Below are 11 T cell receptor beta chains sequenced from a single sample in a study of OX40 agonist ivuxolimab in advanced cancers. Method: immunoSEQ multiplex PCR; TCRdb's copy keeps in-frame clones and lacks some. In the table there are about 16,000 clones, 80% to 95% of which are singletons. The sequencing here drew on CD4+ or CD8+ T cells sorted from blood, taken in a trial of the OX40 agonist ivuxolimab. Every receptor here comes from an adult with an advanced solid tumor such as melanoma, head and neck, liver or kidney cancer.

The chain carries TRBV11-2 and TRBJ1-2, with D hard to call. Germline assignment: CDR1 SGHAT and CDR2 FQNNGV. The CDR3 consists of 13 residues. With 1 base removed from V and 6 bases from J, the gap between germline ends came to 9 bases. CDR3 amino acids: CASSLAPSDGYTF. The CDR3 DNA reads TGTGCCAGCAGCTTAGCCCCTTCCGATGGCTACACCTTC.

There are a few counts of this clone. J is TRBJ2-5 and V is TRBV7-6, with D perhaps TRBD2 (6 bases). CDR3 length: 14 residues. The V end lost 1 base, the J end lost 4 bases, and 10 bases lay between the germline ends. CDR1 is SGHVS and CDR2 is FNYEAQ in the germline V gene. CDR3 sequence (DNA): TGTGCCAGCAGCTTAGTGGGGGAGGCAGAGACCCAGTACTTC. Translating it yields CASSLVGEAETQYF.

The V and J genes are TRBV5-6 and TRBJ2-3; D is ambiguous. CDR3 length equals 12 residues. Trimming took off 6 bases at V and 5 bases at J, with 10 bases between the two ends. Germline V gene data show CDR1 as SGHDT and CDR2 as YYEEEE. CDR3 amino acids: CASTQGLDTQYF. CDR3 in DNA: TGTGCCAGCACCCAAGGGCTAGATACGCAGTATTTT.

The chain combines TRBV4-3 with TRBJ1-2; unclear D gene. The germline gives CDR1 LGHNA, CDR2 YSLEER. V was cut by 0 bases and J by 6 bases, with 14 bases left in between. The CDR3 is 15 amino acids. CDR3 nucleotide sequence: TGCGCCAGCAGCCAAGACTCCATTGGGATGGATGGCTACACCTTC. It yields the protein CASSQDSIGMDGYTF.

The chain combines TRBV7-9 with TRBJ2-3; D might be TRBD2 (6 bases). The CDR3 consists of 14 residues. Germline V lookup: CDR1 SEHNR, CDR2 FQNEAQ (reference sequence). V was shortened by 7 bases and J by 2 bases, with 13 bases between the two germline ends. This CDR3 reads CASILASTTDTQYF. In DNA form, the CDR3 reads TGTGCCAGCATCCTAGCGAGTACCACAGATACGCAGTATTTT.

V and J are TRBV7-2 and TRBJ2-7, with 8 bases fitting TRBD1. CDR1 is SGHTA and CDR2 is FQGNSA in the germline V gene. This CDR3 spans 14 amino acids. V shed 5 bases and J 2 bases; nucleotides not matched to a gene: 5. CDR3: CASSAGGPAYEQYF. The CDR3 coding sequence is TGTGCCAGCAGCGCAGGGGGCCCTGCCTACGAGCAGTACTTC.

The CDR3 sequence: CASSLSGGSRGYTF. For the CDR3, the DNA is TGTGCCAGCAGTTTGTCCGGGGGTTCACGGGGCTACACCTTC. The V and J genes are TRBV27 and TRBJ1-2; a weak D match, TRBD1 (5 bases). The germline V gene has CDR1 MNHEY and CDR2 SMNVEV (reference sequence). The CDR3 has 14 residues. Trimming removed 3 bases at V and 8 bases at J, with 16 bases between.

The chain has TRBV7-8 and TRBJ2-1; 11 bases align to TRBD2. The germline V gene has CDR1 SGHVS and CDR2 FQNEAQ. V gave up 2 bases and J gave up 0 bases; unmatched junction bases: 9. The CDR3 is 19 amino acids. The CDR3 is CASSLLLAGGPNSYNEQFF. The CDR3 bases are TGTGCCAGCAGCTTACTGCTAGCGGGAGGTCCGAACTCCTACAATGAGCAGTTCTTC.

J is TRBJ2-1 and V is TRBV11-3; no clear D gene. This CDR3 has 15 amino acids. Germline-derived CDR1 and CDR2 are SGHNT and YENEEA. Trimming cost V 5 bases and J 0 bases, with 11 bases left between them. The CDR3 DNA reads TGTGCCAGCAGCCCTTTTAGGAGCTCCTACAATGAGCAGTTCTTC. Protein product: CASSPFRSSYNEQFF.

The CDR3 spells CASSPDRIQETQYF. CDR3 in DNA: TGTGCCAGCAGTCCAGACAGAATTCAAGAGACCCAGTACTTC. The chain uses TRBV25-1 and TRBJ2-5; a weak D match, TRBD1 (5 bases). CDR3 size: 14 residues. CDR1 MGHDK and CDR2 SYGVNS come from the germline V gene. The germline V and J ends were trimmed by 5 bases and 2 bases, with 12 bases remaining between them.

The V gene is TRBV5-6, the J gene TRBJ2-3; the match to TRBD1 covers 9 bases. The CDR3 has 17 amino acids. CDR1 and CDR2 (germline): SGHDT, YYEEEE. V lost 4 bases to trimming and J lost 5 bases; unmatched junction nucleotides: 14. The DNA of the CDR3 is TGTGCCAGCAGCCCGGGGGGCTGGACAGGGGCTGAAGATACGCAGTATTTT. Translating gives CASSPGGWTGAEDTQYF.